This T cell receptor (beta chain) was identified in a study of blood T cell repertoires in COVID-19. The repertoire was sequenced with immunoSEQ multiplex PCR; TCRdb's copy has only in-frame clones and lacks some. This sample has hundreds of thousands of clones, with about nine tenths found just once. The germline V gene encodes CDR1 KGHDR and CDR2 SFDVKD. This CDR3 is built from 16 residues. The J segment lost 3 bases and the V segment lost 4 bases, leaving 10 bases of the junction unmatched. The rearrangement links TRBV24-1 to TRBJ2-5; 7 bases align to TRBD2. The sequenced sample consisted of peripheral blood. The receptor was derived from a woman aged 45-59 years with COVID-19, enrolled during active disease. The CDR3 reads CATSEMDGGNEETQYF. As DNA, the CDR3 is TGTGCCACCAGTGAGATGGACGGGGGGAATGAAGAGACCCAGTACTTC.